Detailed here is one T cell receptor (beta chain). Antigen unknown. The junction had 10 bases not matched to a gene; V was cut back by 1 base and J by 4 bases. In germline, CDR1 is SQVTM, CDR2 ANQGSEA. The CDR3 covers 17 residues. The data were taken from a study of T cell repertoires in cytomegalovirus infection. A single record per CDR3 protein comes from TCRdb applying MiXCR to the reads. This table has some 450,000 distinct CDR3 sequences, approximately 32% appearing once. General study results and limits: Using cumulative public TCR beta family frequency, the authors identified those who carried CMV together with the relevant HLA.

V usage is TRBV29-1 and J usage is TRBJ2-1, with 10 bases that match TRBD2. What was sequenced was PBMCs. This receptor was obtained from a human donor in good health (CMV status not recorded). Some clones in this sample may be carry-over from other donors' samples. CDR3 residues: CSVEAVGSGGTYNEQFF. CDR3 DNA sequence: TGCAGCGTTGAAGCGGTCGGTAGCGGGGGGACTTACAATGAGCAGTTCTTC.